This T cell receptor (beta chain) was observed in a study of cytomegalovirus exposure and HLA in healthy donors (dated by TCRdb to about 2017). At the level of the whole study: In an earlier analysis of under 750 of the donors, roughly 300 Gb of sequence data and roughly 100 million unique TCR beta sequences from about 180 million T cells were reported. About 310 gigabases of sequencing data and roughly 90 million unique TCR sequences were included in an early release covering about 600 HLA-typed donors. Of the 350 to 400 genotyped donors, roughly 85% fell in the genetic ancestry cluster associated with self-reported Caucasian donors. The aim of the study was to test whether cataloging public T cell receptors could identify signatures of past pathogen exposure. Using immunosequencing, the study profiled T cell repertoires from roughly 650 subjects and related those repertoires to cytomegalovirus serostatus. A separate validation cohort of over 95 different subjects was used in addition to the roughly 700-subject first cohort. To predict cytomegalovirus infection status, the study combined high-throughput TCR immunosequencing, statistical association of individual TCRs with disease status, and machine learning. A later analysis re-analyzed previously published TCR beta repertoires from 650 to 800 donors and added high-resolution HLA genotyping to study TCR occurrence patterns. The later analysis used no new phenotypic data to find candidate immune exposures, relying instead on TCR beta sequences and their occurrence across donors. In an earlier analysis of roughly 540 of the donors, high-throughput TCR beta sequencing was used to judge whether each TCR beta V gene segment behaved as functional or pseudogenic. Donor age, sex, ethnicity and CMV serostatus were compiled alongside the repertoire data. A later genetic analysis took genome-wide SNP genotypes for about three fifths of the roughly 700 donors and used that subset as a discovery cohort. Every repertoire in the discovery cohort had been generated on one and the same sequencing platform. HLA typing covered class I and class II loci at four-digit resolution. The number of donors typed differed by locus, with 629-630 for A, B, C, DRB1 and DQB1, over 500 for DQA1, approximately 570 for DPA1, and around 460 for DPB1. Because of strong linkage in the cohort, roughly five DR-DQ haplotypes were treated as single units for association and clustering. On average, around 240,000 unique TCR beta nucleotide sequences were sequenced per donor among several hundred genotyped donors of the cohort, with 15% to 20% of those sequences being non-productive.

General findings and caveats noted by the study authors: Correlated functional status among segregating V segments might reflect linkage disequilibrium, but an unknown experimental factor could not be ruled out. A later analysis associated 15,000 to 20,000 TCR beta sequences with specific HLA alleles at a false discovery rate of 0.05. In a later genetic analysis, a missense DCLRE1C variant was associated with V-gene and J-gene trimming of TCR beta chains, and the association was replicated in an independent cohort. A later analysis found that most CMV-associated TCR beta chains appeared HLA-restricted, with HLA associations seemingly driven largely by CMV exposure. Several of the top co-occurrence clusters appeared to be linked to parvovirus B19, influenza, CMV and Epstein-Barr virus, according to a later analysis. In a later analysis, the rate of TCR association differed among HLA loci, with DRB1 alleles having the most associated TCRs and HLA-C alleles having the fewest. Broadly in line with IMGT annotations, most TCR beta V segments showed up in productive rearrangements about 87% or about 30% of the time in an earlier analysis of under 700 of the donors. Because the 87-base-pair reads could not distinguish some IMGT-functional V segments, including TRBV6-2 and TRBV6-3, those segments were excluded. The authors suggested that the approach could potentially be generalized to other disease states and immunological phenotypes. Because some donors lacked HLA typing at each locus, the association tests relied only on the typed subset. A further reported finding was that TCR beta sequences accurately predicted the HLA-A and HLA-B alleles for most subjects in the first cohort. The earlier analysis of approximately 560 of the donors excluded approximately 17 rarely observed V segments, including chromosome 9 orphons, because counts were too low. A later analysis found that HLA-associated TCR beta chains were more clonally expanded and had lower generation probabilities than equally common non-associated chains. Roughly uniform sequencing depth across donors was assumed in presence/absence analyses, although this assumption may not hold. According to a later genetic analysis, donors in an Asian-associated ancestry cluster had fewer N-insertions in productive TCRs than the approximately 630-donor mean. Assigning TCR associations to individual alleles was difficult when HLA alleles, especially DR and DQ, strongly co-occurred. In the study, some 160 TCR beta chains were listed as associated with cytomegalovirus. A group of highly shared sequence variants was considered likely to be a technical artifact of the sequencing pipeline. The cohort was sequenced for TCR beta chains only, and without alpha or paired-chain data the features that could be detected were limited. In vitro tests confirmed that a few of the cytomegalovirus-associated TCR beta chains recognize cytomegalovirus antigens. Most TCR sequences were seen in very few donors, while some public TCRs were found in many individuals. The only immune exposure information available for the cohort was CMV serostatus. Cytomegalovirus status was reported to be diagnosed by the classifier with high specificity and sensitivity in both the original and validation cohorts.

In total, 600 or so healthy bone marrow donors made up the cohort. Cohort members were all nominally healthy when sampled, although unrecorded immune exposures were likely present. CMV serostatus was recorded as positive for about 300 and negative for about 55% of the roughly 670 cohort members, whereas no CMV serostatus was recorded for the donor in question. A peripheral blood sample was collected from each donor, and TCR beta sequencing was performed on peripheral blood mononuclear cells. Genomic DNA extraction from the blood cell samples was performed with the Qiagen DNeasy Blood Extraction Kit. With respect to this clone: It has no known antigen specificity. No much larger clone is present one base from it, and per-base qualities are unavailable.

The library was produced with the immunoSEQ multiplex PCR assay. For the multiplex PCR, a mixture combining 60 forward primers for TCR Vbeta segments and 13 reverse primers for TCR Jbeta segments was used. The CDR3 region of rearranged TCR beta genes was amplified from genomic DNA with a multiplex PCR assay. The Illumina HiSeq System was used to sequence the amplified TCR beta libraries as 87-base-pair reads. In the original analysis: A later analysis counted tens of millions of unique TCR beta chains across the 700 or so repertoires, and some 11 million of these chains were shared by at least two donors. To remove PCR and sequencing errors, raw reads were error-corrected and collapsed into unique sequences using a nearest-neighbor algorithm that merged closely related sequences. To assign V, D and J gene segments, CDR3 sequences were aligned to IMGT reference sequences. Each retained sequence needed at least a six-nucleotide match to both a V gene segment and a J gene segment. A rearrangement was called productive if the CDR3 had no stop codons and remained in frame with V and J, and every other rearrangement was called non-productive. CDR3 was defined by IMGT convention, running from the second conserved V-encoded cysteine to the conserved J-encoded phenylalanine. Sequences without an unambiguous match to a single V gene segment were excluded from the earlier analysis of a few hundred of the donors. An earlier analysis of 450 to 650 of the donors called V segments functional above 56.7% productive rearrangements and segregating when the between-donor standard deviation exceeded 5%. To diagnose cytomegalovirus status from the catalog of TCR beta chain sequences, a statistical classification framework was built. A later analysis assigned V and J genes by comparing TCR nucleotide sequences with IMGT/GENE-DB human TR gene sequences. Using the TCRdist pipeline, a later analysis assigned CDR3 sequences along with most-parsimonious VDJ recombination scenarios. In a later analysis, each TCR beta chain was defined by its CDR3 amino acid sequence together with its V-gene family, and reads lacking a unique V-gene family were excluded. To address suspected cross-contamination and a sequencing artifact, a later analysis removed a few hundred highly shared, low-generation-probability nucleotide sequences. For each public chain, a later analysis derived a clonal expansion index from normalized ranks of inferred template counts within each repertoire. In a later analysis, generation probabilities were computed using a VDJ recombination model fitted to out-of-frame rearrangements, and the results were checked against IGoR. In a later analysis, hypergeometric tests were used to score TCR-TCR, TCR-HLA and TCR-CMV co-occurrence, with a repertoire-size bias correction applied to TCR pairs. A later analysis estimated false discovery rates by permuting HLA or CMV assignments 20 times. In a later analysis, co-occurring TCRs were grouped using DBSCAN, and TCRdist sequence similarity was added for clustering within HLA-allele-positive subsets. Repertoires with fewer than 30,000 or more than 120,000 public chains were left out of co-occurrence clustering, as were four to six repertoires with anomalous nucleotide sharing. The table was pulled from immuneACCESS by TCRdb, which kept in-frame rearrangements only. Such tables lose some clones; where checked, under half of the loss comes from unresolved V genes, and the rest has no known cause. V and J calls and clone size are those listed in that table; D and trimming were worked out from the DNA. This sample comprises some 150,000 clones, roughly 76% of them detected only once. Around an eighth of the sample is in the top ten clones.

CDR1 and CDR2, looked up from the germline V gene, are MNHEY and SVGAGI. After removal of 4 bases from V and 3 bases from J, the junction retains 6 bases not matched to a gene. Spanning cysteine to phenylalanine, the CDR3 consists of 14 amino acids. The CDR3 DNA has 42 bases and is translated from base 1. The source is a human donor in good health. The sequencing sample was made of PBMCs. The chain couples TRBV6-5 to TRBJ2-7; 7 bases in the junction line up with TRBD1. CDR3 loop: CASSWDQGVYEQYF. The nucleotide sequence is given as TGTGCCAGCAGTTGGGACCAGGGGGTCTACGAGCAGTACTTC.